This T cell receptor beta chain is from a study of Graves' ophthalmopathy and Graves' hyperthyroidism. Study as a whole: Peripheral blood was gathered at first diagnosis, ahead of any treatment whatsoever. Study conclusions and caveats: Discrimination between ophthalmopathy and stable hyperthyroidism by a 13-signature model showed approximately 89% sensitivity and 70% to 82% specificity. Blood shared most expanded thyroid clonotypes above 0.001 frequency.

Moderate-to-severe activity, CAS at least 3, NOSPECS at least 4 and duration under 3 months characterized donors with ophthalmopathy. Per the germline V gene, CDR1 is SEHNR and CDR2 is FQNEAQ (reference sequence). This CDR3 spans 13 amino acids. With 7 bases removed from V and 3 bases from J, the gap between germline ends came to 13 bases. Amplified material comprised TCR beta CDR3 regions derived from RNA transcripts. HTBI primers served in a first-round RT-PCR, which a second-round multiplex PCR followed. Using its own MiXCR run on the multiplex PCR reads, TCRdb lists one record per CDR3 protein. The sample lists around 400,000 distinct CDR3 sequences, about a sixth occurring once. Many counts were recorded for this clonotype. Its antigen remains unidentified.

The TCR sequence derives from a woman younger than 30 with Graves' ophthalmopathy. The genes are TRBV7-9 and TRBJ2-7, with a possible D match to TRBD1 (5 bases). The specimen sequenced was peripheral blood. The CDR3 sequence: CASNKGQGYEQYF. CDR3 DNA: TGTGCCAGCAATAAGGGGCAGGGCTACGAGCAGTACTTC.